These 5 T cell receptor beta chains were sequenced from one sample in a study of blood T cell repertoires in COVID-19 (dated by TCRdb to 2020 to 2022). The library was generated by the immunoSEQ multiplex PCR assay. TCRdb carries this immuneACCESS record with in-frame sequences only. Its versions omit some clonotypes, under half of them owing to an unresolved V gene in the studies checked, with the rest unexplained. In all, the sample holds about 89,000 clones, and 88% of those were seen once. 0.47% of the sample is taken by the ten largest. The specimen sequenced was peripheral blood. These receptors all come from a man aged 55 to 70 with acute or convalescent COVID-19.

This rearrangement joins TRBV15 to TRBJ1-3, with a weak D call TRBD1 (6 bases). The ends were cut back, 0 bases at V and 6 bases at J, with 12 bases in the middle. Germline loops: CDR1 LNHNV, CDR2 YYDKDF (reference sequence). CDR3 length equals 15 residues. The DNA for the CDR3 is TGTGCCACCAGCAGAGACAGGGGTCTGGCAAACACCATATATTTT. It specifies CATSRDRGLANTIYF.

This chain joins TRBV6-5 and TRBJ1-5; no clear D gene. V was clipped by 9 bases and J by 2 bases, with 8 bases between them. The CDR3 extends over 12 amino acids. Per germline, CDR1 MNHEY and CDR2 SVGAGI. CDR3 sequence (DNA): TGTGCCAGTCGCGATGGCAATCAGCCCCAGCATTTT. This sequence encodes CASRDGNQPQHF.

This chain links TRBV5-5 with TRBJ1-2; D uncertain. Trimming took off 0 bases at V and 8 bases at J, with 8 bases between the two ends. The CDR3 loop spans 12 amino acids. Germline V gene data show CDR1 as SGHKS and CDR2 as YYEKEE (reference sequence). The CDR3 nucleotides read TGTGCCAGCAGCTTGGAAGAGGGCGGCTACACCTTC. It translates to CASSLEEGGYTF. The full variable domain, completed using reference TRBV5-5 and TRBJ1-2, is DAGVTQSPTHLIKTRGQQVTLRCSPISGHKSVSWYQQVLGQGPQFIFQYYEKEERGRGNFPDRFSARQFPNYSSELNVNALLLGDSALYLCASSLEEGGYTFGSGTRLTVV.

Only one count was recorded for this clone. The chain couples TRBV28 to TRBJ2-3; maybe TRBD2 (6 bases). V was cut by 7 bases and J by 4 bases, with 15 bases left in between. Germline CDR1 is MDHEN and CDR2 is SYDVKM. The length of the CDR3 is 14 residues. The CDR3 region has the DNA TGTGCCAGCATCCCGGATGGGGAGGCAGATACGCAGTATTTT. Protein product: CASIPDGEADTQYF.

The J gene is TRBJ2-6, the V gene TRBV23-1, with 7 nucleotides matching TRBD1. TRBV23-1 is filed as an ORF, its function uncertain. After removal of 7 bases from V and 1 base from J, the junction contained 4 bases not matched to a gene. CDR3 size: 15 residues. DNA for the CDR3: TGCGCCAGCATCCCGACAGGGTCTGGGGCCAACGTCCTGACTTTC. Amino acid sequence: CASIPTGSGANVLTF.